The rows below give T cell receptor beta chains drawn from one sample of a study of vaccination and CD4 T cells after COVID-19. MiXCR, applied by TCRdb to the PCR reads, yields one record per CDR3 protein. The sample holds approximately 9,400 distinct CDR3 sequences, roughly a third seen once. These TCRs' antigens remain unknown. Input material: CD4+ T cells from blood, cultured in vitro. The receptors come from a human donor in good health. CDR3s include the opening cysteine and the closing phenylalanine or tryptophan. The D gene is left open where the match is weak. Part of the rows lack a size; the others show once, few, many or a class for expanded clones.

size	D	J	V	DNA	CDR3
few	-	TRBJ1-5	TRBV28	TGTGCCAGCAGTTTAGGGTGGGACACTGATTATAGCAATCAGCCCCAGCATTTT	CASSLGWDTDYSNQPQHF
-	-	TRBJ2-3	TRBV20-1	TGCAGTGCTTTTTCCGAGCGGAGCACAGATACGCAGTATTTT	CSAFSERSTDTQYF
few	TRBD2	TRBJ2-1	TRBV6-2/TRBV6-3	TGTGCCAGCAGGTCCACTAGCGGGAGGTCCTACAATGAGCAGTTCTTC	CASRSTSGRSYNEQFF
-	-	TRBJ2-5	TRBV11-2	TGTGCCAGCAGCTTAGAAAGGGCGGTTGTTGAGACCCAGTACTTC	CASSLERAVVETQYF
-	TRBD1	TRBJ1-1	TRBV7-8	TGTGCCAGCAGCGGGACAGGGCCGAACACTGAAGCTTTCTTT	CASSGTGPNTEAFF
-	TRBD1	TRBJ2-3	TRBV27	TGTGCCAGCAGTCCCACAGGGGAAGGGGCAGATACGCAGTATTTT	CASSPTGEGADTQYF
few	-	TRBJ2-5	TRBV7-8	TGTGCCAGCAGCTTACGTCTTATCAGGGAGACCCAGTACTTC	CASSLRLIRETQYF
-	TRBD1	TRBJ2-6	TRBV6-1	TGTGCCAGCAGGACTGATGGATGGCCTTGGGACAGGGGGTTCGGCTCTGGGGCCAACGTCCTGACTTTC	CASRTDGWPWDRGFGSGANVLTF
few	-	TRBJ2-3	TRBV20-1	TGCAGTGCTAGCCGATGGCCCACAGATACGCAGTATTTT	CSASRWPTDTQYF
few	TRBD1	TRBJ2-3	TRBV10-3	TGTGCCATCAGGAAGGGACAGGGCTTGGGAGATACGCAGTATTTT	CAIRKGQGLGDTQYF
-	-	TRBJ1-1	TRBV10-3	TGTGCCATCAGATTCAGAGCCGGGATGTACACTGAAGCTTTCTTT	CAIRFRAGMYTEAFF
-	-	TRBJ2-5	TRBV9	TGTGCCAGCAGCCCCCTCGGGCAGACCCAGTACTTC	CASSPLGQTQYF
-	-	TRBJ2-2	TRBV12-3/TRBV12-4	TGTGCCAGCCGGGCCAGCGGGGAGCTGTTTTTT	CASRASGELFF
-	-	TRBJ2-5	TRBV20-1	TGCAGTGCTAGTCTCATACAGGGAGAGACCCAGTACTTC	CSASLIQGETQYF
few	TRBD1	TRBJ2-7	TRBV27	TGTGCCAGCAGTTTATCCCGGACAGGGATAGGCTACGAGCAGTACTTC	CASSLSRTGIGYEQYF
-	-	TRBJ2-6	TRBV7-9	TGTGCCAGCAGCTTAACGGAGACCGCGGGTGGGGCCAACGTCCTGACTTTC	CASSLTETAGGANVLTF
few	-	TRBJ1-1	TRBV7-9	TGTGCCAGCAGCTTCGCGGGGGGAGGAACTGAAGCTTTCTTT	CASSFAGGGTEAFF
few	TRBD1	TRBJ2-1	TRBV19	TGTGCCAGTACTCCCCGGGACAGGGTCCACAATGAGCAGTTCTTC	CASTPRDRVHNEQFF
few	-	TRBJ1-6	TRBV6-1	TGTGCCAGCAGTGCGTCCGGGAGAGCCCAATCACCCCTCCACTTT	CASSASGRAQSPLHF
few	-	TRBJ1-1	TRBV18	TGTGCCAGCTCACCCCGGACAGCCACGAACACTGAAGCTTTCTTT	CASSPRTATNTEAFF
few	-	TRBJ1-5	TRBV20-1	TGCAGTGCTAGAGATGACATTTATCAGCCCCAGCATTTT	CSARDDIYQPQHF
few	TRBD1	TRBJ1-2	TRBV7-6	TGTGCCAGCAGCTTGACAGGGGGTGACTATGGCTACACCTTC	CASSLTGGDYGYTF
few	TRBD2	TRBJ2-5	TRBV20-1	TGCAGTGCTAGAGATATAAAGCGGGGGGTTCAAGAGACCCAGTACTTC	CSARDIKRGVQETQYF
few	-	TRBJ1-1	TRBV25-1	TGTGCCAGCAGTGAATCTGCGCCCTGGGACACTGAAGCTTTCTTT	CASSESAPWDTEAFF
few	TRBD2	TRBJ2-7	TRBV20-1	TGCAGTGCTTCTAGCGGGGAATTCTACGAGCAGTACTTC	CSASSGEFYEQYF
-	-	TRBJ1-4	TRBV7-2	TGTGCCAGCAGCTTTGGGGTACAGGAAAAACTGTTTTTT	CASSFGVQEKLFF
once	-	TRBJ2-1	TRBV5-6	TGTGCCAGCAGCTTGATCGGACAGTACAATGAGCAGTTCTTC	CASSLIGQYNEQFF
-	TRBD2	TRBJ2-1	TRBV20-1	TGCAGTGCTAGAGATTCACGGTTAGGGACTAGCGGGATTAATGAGCAGTTCTTC	CSARDSRLGTSGINEQFF
few	-	TRBJ2-3	TRBV29-1	TGCAGCGCCAGGAGCGTGCTAGATACGCAGTATTTT	CSARSVLDTQYF
few	TRBD1	TRBJ1-5	TRBV7-2	TGTGCCAGCAGCATAGGACAGGTGGGCAATCAGCCCCAGCATTTT	CASSIGQVGNQPQHF
medium-sized	TRBD1	TRBJ1-1	TRBV2	TGTGCCAGCAGTTGGTCGGGACAGTCAAACACTGAAGCTTTCTTT	CASSWSGQSNTEAFF
-	-	TRBJ2-7	TRBV2	TGTGCCAGCAAGGAGGGCTACGAGCAGTACTTC	CASKEGYEQYF
few	TRBD1	TRBJ2-7	TRBV11-3	TGTGCCAGCAGCTTGACAGGGGGTCGATACCCCTACGAGCAGTACTTC	CASSLTGGRYPYEQYF
few	TRBD1	TRBJ1-6	TRBV7-9	TGTGCCAGCAGCTCGACAGGGAGAAATTCACCCCTCCACTTT	CASSSTGRNSPLHF
few	TRBD1	TRBJ1-5	TRBV19	TGTGCCAGTAGCCGGACAGGGAGTCAGCCCCAGCATTTT	CASSRTGSQPQHF
-	-	TRBJ2-1	TRBV6-2/TRBV6-3	TGTGCCAGCAGTTACTCCCTGTACGGTGAGCAGTTCTTC	CASSYSLYGEQFF
once	TRBD2	TRBJ2-6	TRBV20-1	TGCAGTGCCTCCAGACTAGCGGGAGTACCTGGGGCCAACGTCCTGACTTTC	CSASRLAGVPGANVLTF
few	-	TRBJ2-4	TRBV15	TGTGCCACCAGCAGAGATTTTTCCAAAAACATTCAGTACTTC	CATSRDFSKNIQYF
-	TRBD2	TRBJ2-1	TRBV7-3	TGTGCCAGCAGCCCAATCCCTCTAGCGGGAGGGCAGGAGCAGTTCTTC	CASSPIPLAGGQEQFF
-	-	TRBJ1-5	TRBV5-6	TGTGCCAGCAGCTTGGCCGGGGGGAGCAATCAGCCCCAGCATTTT	CASSLAGGSNQPQHF
-	TRBD1	TRBJ2-1	TRBV6-2/TRBV6-3	TGTGCCACCCATCAGGGACAGGGTCAGTTCTTC	CATHQGQGQFF